A selection of T cell receptor beta chains follows, all from one sample in a study of T cell responses to AZD1222 COVID-19 vaccine. Libraries were prepared by immunoSEQ multiplex PCR; TCRdb keeps only in-frame clonotypes and omits some of them. This table holds under 200,000 clones, approximately 87% found once. The material sequenced was peripheral blood, taken 28 days after the second AZD1222 dose. These receptors were obtained from an adult who received the AZD1222 COVID-19 vaccine. CDR3s include the opening cysteine and the closing phenylalanine or tryptophan. D genes are given only for firm matches. Clone size, where shown, is once, few, many, or a class for clones that have expanded.

D: -; J: TRBJ1-5; size: few; V: TRBV19; DNA: TGTGCCAGTAGTACCGGACCACCTCAGCCCCAGCATTTT; CDR3: CASSTGPPQPQHF
D: -; J: TRBJ1-2; size: -; V: TRBV2; DNA: TGTGCCAGCACACTCGGGGGGGCCGGGGAGCGTGGCTACACCTTC; CDR3: CASTLGGAGERGYTF
D: TRBD1; J: TRBJ2-7; size: -; V: TRBV7-6; DNA: TGTGCCAGCAGCCCCGACAGGGCCCCCTCCTACGAGCAGTACTTC; CDR3: CASSPDRAPSYEQYF
D: -; J: TRBJ1-4; size: once; V: TRBV9; DNA: TGTGCCAGCAGCGTAGGGGGGTTGGCTAATGAAAAACTGTTTTTT; CDR3: CASSVGGLANEKLFF
D: TRBD2; J: TRBJ2-7; size: -; V: TRBV7-2; DNA: TGTGCCAGCAGCCACCCTGCGGAGCGGGGGACCTACGAGCAGTACTTC; CDR3: CASSHPAERGTYEQYF
D: TRBD1; J: TRBJ1-2; size: -; V: TRBV3-1/TRBV3-2; DNA: TGTGCCAGCAGCCATGGACAGGGTACTCGGATACGGTCCTACACCTTC; CDR3: CASSHGQGTRIRSYTF
D: -; J: TRBJ1-2; size: -; V: TRBV3-1/TRBV3-2; DNA: TGTGCCAGCGGTCAAGCCCAGGGTAGTGGGGTTTATGGCTACACCTTC; CDR3: CASGQAQGSGVYGYTF
D: -; J: TRBJ2-2; size: -; V: TRBV11-1; DNA: TGTGCCAGCAGCTTAGCCCACGGCGTCACCGGGGAGCTGTTTTTT; CDR3: CASSLAHGVTGELFF
D: -; J: TRBJ1-1; size: -; V: TRBV5-1; DNA: TGCGCCAGCAGCAATGACCCGGGAAACACTGAAGCTTTCTTT; CDR3: CASSNDPGNTEAFF
D: -; J: TRBJ1-1; size: -; V: TRBV7-8; DNA: TGTGCCAGCAGCTTACCCCCCCAGAACACTGAAGCTTTCTTT; CDR3: CASSLPPQNTEAFF
D: -; J: TRBJ1-2; size: hyperexpanded; V: TRBV5-6; DNA: TGTGCCAGCAGCTTTGGGAGGTTCGGCGGGGACTATGGCTACACCTTC; CDR3: CASSFGRFGGDYGYTF
D: -; J: TRBJ1-1; size: -; V: TRBV5-8; DNA: TGTGCCAGCAGCTTGGCCAGGGGACCGACCACTGAAGCTTTCTTT; CDR3: CASSLARGPTTEAFF
D: -; J: TRBJ1-6; size: -; V: TRBV7-9; DNA: TGTGCCAGCAGCTTAAAAACGGGTCGTTCACCCCTCCACTTT; CDR3: CASSLKTGRSPLHF
D: -; J: TRBJ1-1; size: few; V: TRBV18; DNA: TGTGCCAGCTCCGAGGGGGCTGAAGCTTTCTTT; CDR3: CASSEGAEAFF
D: -; J: TRBJ1-2; size: -; V: TRBV2; DNA: TGTGCCAGCCTCCGGGGCCTTTATGGCTACACCTTC; CDR3: CASLRGLYGYTF
D: -; J: TRBJ2-1; size: -; V: TRBV5-6; DNA: TGTGCCAGCAGCTTGGGCCAGGACCCCCAATTTAAGTATGAGCAGTTCTTC; CDR3: CASSLGQDPQFKYEQFF
D: -; J: TRBJ1-1; size: -; V: TRBV10-3; DNA: TGTGCCATCGGCAGGGACGGGGAAGCTTTCTTT; CDR3: CAIGRDGEAFF
D: -; J: TRBJ2-3; size: -; V: TRBV30; DNA: TGTGCCTGGAGTAGGGGGTATACGGTAGATACGCAGTATTTT; CDR3: CAWSRGYTVDTQYF
D: TRBD1; J: TRBJ1-2; size: -; V: TRBV6-2/TRBV6-3; DNA: TGTGCCAGCAGCCCAACGGACAGGAAATTCTATGGCTACACCTTC; CDR3: CASSPTDRKFYGYTF
D: -; J: TRBJ2-2; size: -; V: TRBV9; DNA: TGTGCCAGCAGCGTAGCAGGTGGGGCCGGGGAGCTGTTTTTT; CDR3: CASSVAGGAGELFF
D: -; J: TRBJ2-5; size: -; V: TRBV7-8; DNA: TGTGCCAGCAGCTTAGGGGTGGGGGATTCGGAGACCCAGTACTTC; CDR3: CASSLGVGDSETQYF
D: -; J: TRBJ1-4; size: -; V: TRBV7-2; DNA: TGTGCCAGCAGCTTTAGGGCAGCGACTAATGAAAAACTGTTTTTT; CDR3: CASSFRAATNEKLFF
D: TRBD2; J: TRBJ2-2; size: few; V: TRBV5-1; DNA: TGCGCCAGCAGCTTGGGCGGGGGAGATACGAGGGAGCTGTTTTTT; CDR3: CASSLGGGDTRELFF
D: -; J: TRBJ1-6; size: once; V: TRBV14; DNA: TGTGCCAGCAGCCAAGATTTCTGGGGAGGGTCACCCCTCCACTTT; CDR3: CASSQDFWGGSPLHF
D: -; J: TRBJ1-2; size: -; V: TRBV30; DNA: TGTGCCTGGAATCGGGAGTTTGGCTACACCTTC; CDR3: CAWNREFGYTF
D: -; J: TRBJ2-1; size: -; V: TRBV11-3; DNA: TGTGCCAGCAGCGAGGGGACGGGGTACAATGAGCAGTTCTTC; CDR3: CASSEGTGYNEQFF
D: -; J: TRBJ1-3; size: -; V: TRBV6-5; DNA: TGTGCCAGCAGCCGAACAGCCCAGACTGGAAACACCATATATTTT; CDR3: CASSRTAQTGNTIYF
D: -; J: TRBJ2-1; size: -; V: TRBV5-6; DNA: TGTGCCAGCAGCTTGGACCGGCAACGGGTTGAGCAGTTCTTC; CDR3: CASSLDRQRVEQFF
D: -; J: TRBJ1-5; size: -; V: TRBV6-1; DNA: TGTGCCAGCAGTGAAGCGCGGGGAAATCAGCCCCAGCATTTT; CDR3: CASSEARGNQPQHF
D: -; J: TRBJ1-1; size: once; V: TRBV7-9; DNA: TGTGCCAGCAGCTTGGGACGAACGGGCAGCCCTCCAGCTTTCTTT; CDR3: CASSLGRTGSPPAFF
D: -; J: TRBJ1-2; size: once; V: TRBV27; DNA: TGTGCCAGCAGATCGGGGGGGCGGGGTGGCTACACCTTC; CDR3: CASRSGGRGGYTF
D: -; J: TRBJ2-7; size: once; V: TRBV21-1; DNA: TGTGCCAGCAGCAAAGCCTCCGACAGGGGCAACACCTACGAGCAGTACTTC; CDR3: CASSKASDRGNTYEQYF
D: -; J: TRBJ1-2; size: -; V: TRBV20-1; DNA: TGCAGTGCTAGTGGAACGCTGGCAGGGGTCGGCGGCTACACCTTC; CDR3: CSASGTLAGVGGYTF
D: -; J: TRBJ1-2; size: -; V: TRBV4-3; DNA: TGCGCCAGCAGCCAACAGACAGGAGGGGTCTATGGCTACACCTTC; CDR3: CASSQQTGGVYGYTF
D: TRBD1; J: TRBJ2-7; size: -; V: TRBV5-1; DNA: TGCGCCAGCAGCTTAGGGACAGGCCTCTACGAGCAGTACTTC; CDR3: CASSLGTGLYEQYF
D: -; J: TRBJ1-1; size: -; V: TRBV7-9; DNA: TGTGCCAGCAGCTTAGGTTGGGCAGCAAACACTGAAGCTTTCTTT; CDR3: CASSLGWAANTEAFF
D: TRBD2; J: TRBJ2-7; size: -; V: TRBV10-2; DNA: TGCGCCAGCAGTGATTTCCCAACTAGCGGGGGCCCTAGCTCCTACGAGCAGTACTTC; CDR3: CASSDFPTSGGPSSYEQYF
D: -; J: TRBJ1-4; size: -; V: TRBV6-5; DNA: TGTGCCAGCAGCCGATCGACAGGACCAAGGGAAAAACTGTTTTTT; CDR3: CASSRSTGPREKLFF
D: -; J: TRBJ1-2; size: -; V: TRBV2; DNA: TGTGCCAGCAAACCTGAAACGGGATATGGCTACACCTTC; CDR3: CASKPETGYGYTF
D: TRBD1; J: TRBJ1-2; size: -; V: TRBV12-3/TRBV12-4; DNA: TGTGCCAGCAGTTTGAAGGGGGCATATGGCTACACCTTC; CDR3: CASSLKGAYGYTF
D: -; J: TRBJ1-2; size: -; V: TRBV2; DNA: TGTGCCAGCAGCCCAGACGTGAGTGGGGCCTATGGCTACACCTTC; CDR3: CASSPDVSGAYGYTF
D: -; J: TRBJ1-1; size: -; V: TRBV5-1; DNA: TGCGCCAGCAGCTTGTTGTCCATGGGGGAGACTGAAGCTTTCTTT; CDR3: CASSLLSMGETEAFF
D: -; J: TRBJ1-1; size: -; V: TRBV7-2; DNA: TGTGCCAGCAGCTTGGGACTGATCATGAACACTGAAGCTTTCTTT; CDR3: CASSLGLIMNTEAFF
D: -; J: TRBJ2-5; size: once; V: TRBV11-2; DNA: TGTGCCAGCAGCCGGGACATCTCGGAGACCCAGTACTTC; CDR3: CASSRDISETQYF
D: -; J: TRBJ2-7; size: -; V: TRBV7-8; DNA: TGTGCCAGCAGCCTTATATACGAGCAGTACTTC; CDR3: CASSLIYEQYF
D: -; J: TRBJ2-3; size: -; V: TRBV7-9; DNA: TGTGCCAGCAGCTTAGCCTCTGATACGCAGTATTTT; CDR3: CASSLASDTQYF
D: -; J: TRBJ1-2; size: -; V: TRBV12-3/TRBV12-4; DNA: TGTGCCAGCAGCCAAGACAGGAGTTATGGCTACACCTTC; CDR3: CASSQDRSYGYTF
D: -; J: TRBJ2-5; size: -; V: TRBV5-1; DNA: TGCGCCAGCAGCTTGGCCCCCCGGGAGACCCAGTACTTC; CDR3: CASSLAPRETQYF
D: -; J: TRBJ1-1; size: -; V: TRBV25-1; DNA: TGTGCCAGCAGTCAGGGATGGGTGAACACTGAAGCTTTCTTT; CDR3: CASSQGWVNTEAFF